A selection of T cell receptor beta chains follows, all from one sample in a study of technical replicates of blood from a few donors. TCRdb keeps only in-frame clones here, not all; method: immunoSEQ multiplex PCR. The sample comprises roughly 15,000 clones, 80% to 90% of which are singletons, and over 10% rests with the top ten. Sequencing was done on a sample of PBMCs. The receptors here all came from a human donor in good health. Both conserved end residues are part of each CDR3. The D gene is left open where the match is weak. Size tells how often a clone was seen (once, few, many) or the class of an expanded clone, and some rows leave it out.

CDR3nt: TGTGCCAGCAGGAAGGCGGGAGTAAGCGAGCAGTACTTC
CDR3aa: CASRKAGVSEQYF
d_gene: TRBD2
v_gene: TRBV7-2
j_gene: TRBJ2-7
abundance: once

CDR3nt: TGTGCCAGCAGTGACAGGACAGTTTCAGAGACCCAGTACTTC
CDR3aa: CASSDRTVSETQYF
d_gene: -
v_gene: TRBV2
j_gene: TRBJ2-5
abundance: once

CDR3nt: TGTGCCAGCAGCTTAAGGAGGAACACTGAAGCTTTCTTT
CDR3aa: CASSLRRNTEAFF
d_gene: -
v_gene: TRBV11-2
j_gene: TRBJ1-1
abundance: -

CDR3nt: TGTGCCAGCAGCCACAGGAGCTCTGGAAACACCATATATTTT
CDR3aa: CASSHRSSGNTIYF
d_gene: -
v_gene: TRBV6-6
j_gene: TRBJ1-3
abundance: once

CDR3nt: TGCGCCAGCAGCTTAAGACTAGCGATGGAAGAGACCCAGTACTTC
CDR3aa: CASSLRLAMEETQYF
d_gene: TRBD2
v_gene: TRBV5-1
j_gene: TRBJ2-5
abundance: -

CDR3nt: TGTGCCAGCAGCAAGCTTGGGACTAGCGGGAGCAGTAGCACCGGGGAGCTGTTTTTT
CDR3aa: CASSKLGTSGSSSTGELFF
d_gene: TRBD2
v_gene: TRBV11-2
j_gene: TRBJ2-2
abundance: -

CDR3nt: TGTGCCAGCAGTTCCGGGGGGGGAAATCAGCCCCAGCATTTT
CDR3aa: CASSSGGGNQPQHF
d_gene: -
v_gene: TRBV28
j_gene: TRBJ1-5
abundance: -

CDR3nt: TGTGCCATCAGGGGTTCACAGGGGTATTTCTACGAGCAGTACTTC
CDR3aa: CAIRGSQGYFYEQYF
d_gene: TRBD1
v_gene: TRBV10-3
j_gene: TRBJ2-7
abundance: -

CDR3nt: TGTGCCAGCAGCTCTGACAGGGATCAGCCCCAGCATTTT
CDR3aa: CASSSDRDQPQHF
d_gene: TRBD1
v_gene: TRBV5-4
j_gene: TRBJ1-5
abundance: -

CDR3nt: TGTGCCAGCAGGGACAGGGACCAAGAGACCCAGTACTTC
CDR3aa: CASRDRDQETQYF
d_gene: TRBD1
v_gene: TRBV2
j_gene: TRBJ2-5
abundance: -

CDR3nt: TGTGCCAGCAGCTTGGGCGCTAGCGGGAGTGGAGATACGCAGTATTTT
CDR3aa: CASSLGASGSGDTQYF
d_gene: TRBD2
v_gene: TRBV5-8
j_gene: TRBJ2-3
abundance: -

CDR3nt: TGCGCCAGCAGGAGAGAGGCGGGGAATGAGCAGTTCTTC
CDR3aa: CASRREAGNEQFF
d_gene: -
v_gene: TRBV10-2
j_gene: TRBJ2-1
abundance: -

CDR3nt: TGTGCCAGCAGCGTAGGTTCTCAGGGCGGAACTGAAGCTTTCTTT
CDR3aa: CASSVGSQGGTEAFF
d_gene: -
v_gene: TRBV9
j_gene: TRBJ1-1
abundance: -

CDR3nt: TGTGCCAGCAGTTACGACGGCGGATCTAACTATGGCTACACCTTC
CDR3aa: CASSYDGGSNYGYTF
d_gene: -
v_gene: TRBV6-5
j_gene: TRBJ1-2
abundance: -

CDR3nt: TGTGCCAGTACCATAGGTCGGGGGTTGGGTGAAGCTTTCTTT
CDR3aa: CASTIGRGLGEAFF
d_gene: -
v_gene: TRBV19
j_gene: TRBJ1-1
abundance: few

CDR3nt: TGTGCCAGCAGCCACGGGACTGCCGGATACGAGCAGTACTTC
CDR3aa: CASSHGTAGYEQYF
d_gene: -
v_gene: TRBV7-8
j_gene: TRBJ2-7
abundance: -

CDR3nt: TGTGCCAGCAGTCCCAGCGACACTGAAGCTTTCTTT
CDR3aa: CASSPSDTEAFF
d_gene: -
v_gene: TRBV2
j_gene: TRBJ1-1
abundance: -

CDR3nt: TGTGCCAGCGAGGGGGCTCGTAATGAAAAACTGTTTTTT
CDR3aa: CASEGARNEKLFF
d_gene: TRBD1
v_gene: TRBV2
j_gene: TRBJ1-4
abundance: -

CDR3nt: TGTGCCATCCCCCCGGGGACAGGGAGTGGCTACACCTTC
CDR3aa: CAIPPGTGSGYTF
d_gene: TRBD1
v_gene: TRBV5-8
j_gene: TRBJ1-2
abundance: -

CDR3nt: TGTGCCAGCAGCTCCCAAACTAGCGGGAGGGTCGGGGAGCTGTTTTTT
CDR3aa: CASSSQTSGRVGELFF
d_gene: TRBD2
v_gene: TRBV11-2
j_gene: TRBJ2-2
abundance: -

CDR3nt: TGTGCCAGCGGAGAGGGAGAGGGCTACACCTTC
CDR3aa: CASGEGEGYTF
d_gene: -
v_gene: TRBV25-1
j_gene: TRBJ1-2
abundance: -

CDR3nt: TGCGCCAGCAGCTTGGGGGACAGAGAGGGCACAGATACGCAGTATTTT
CDR3aa: CASSLGDREGTDTQYF
d_gene: TRBD1
v_gene: TRBV5-1
j_gene: TRBJ2-3
abundance: -

CDR3nt: TGTGCCAGCAGTGAAGGAGGGACTAGCTGGAGCTCCTACAATGAGCAGTTCTTC
CDR3aa: CASSEGGTSWSSYNEQFF
d_gene: TRBD2
v_gene: TRBV6-1
j_gene: TRBJ2-1
abundance: -

CDR3nt: TGTGCCAGCAGCGTAGCCCTGGGAGGGGTAATAGGAAACACCATATATTTT
CDR3aa: CASSVALGGVIGNTIYF
d_gene: -
v_gene: TRBV9
j_gene: TRBJ1-3
abundance: -

CDR3nt: TGTGCCAGCAGCCCCGGAGGGCCGCACAATGAGCAGTTCTTC
CDR3aa: CASSPGGPHNEQFF
d_gene: -
v_gene: TRBV5-8
j_gene: TRBJ2-1
abundance: -

CDR3nt: TGTGCCAGCTCAGAATTCCAGGGAGGGGCAACTAATGAAAAACTGTTTTTT
CDR3aa: CASSEFQGGATNEKLFF
d_gene: -
v_gene: TRBV18
j_gene: TRBJ1-4
abundance: -

CDR3nt: TGCGCCAGCAGCCCGGCCGGGCTCGACAGCTACCTAAGAAGCACAGATACGCAGTATTTT
CDR3aa: CASSPAGLDSYLRSTDTQYF
d_gene: -
v_gene: TRBV5-1
j_gene: TRBJ2-3
abundance: -

CDR3nt: TGCGCCAGCAGTACAGACAGGGGCGGCACTGAAGCTTTCTTT
CDR3aa: CASSTDRGGTEAFF
d_gene: TRBD1
v_gene: TRBV10-2
j_gene: TRBJ1-1
abundance: -

CDR3nt: TGCGCCAGCAGCCCTAGCCCGGGCCCGAATGAAAAACTGTTTTTT
CDR3aa: CASSPSPGPNEKLFF
d_gene: -
v_gene: TRBV5-1
j_gene: TRBJ1-4
abundance: -

CDR3nt: TGTGCCAGTAGTATCAAGGGACTAGCGGCCAATGAGCAGTTCTTC
CDR3aa: CASSIKGLAANEQFF
d_gene: TRBD2
v_gene: TRBV19
j_gene: TRBJ2-1
abundance: -

CDR3nt: TGTGCTAGTGGGCCTTCCAATAGCGGGCCTTACGAGCAGTACTTC
CDR3aa: CASGPSNSGPYEQYF
d_gene: TRBD2
v_gene: TRBV12-5
j_gene: TRBJ2-7
abundance: -

CDR3nt: TGTGCCTGGAGCGGCGGCTACAGGGACATTCAGTACTTC
CDR3aa: CAWSGGYRDIQYF
d_gene: -
v_gene: TRBV30
j_gene: TRBJ2-4
abundance: -

CDR3nt: TGCGCCAGCAGTCCGACAGCGGGGTATGGCTACACCTTC
CDR3aa: CASSPTAGYGYTF
d_gene: -
v_gene: TRBV10-1
j_gene: TRBJ1-2
abundance: -

CDR3nt: TGTGCCAGCAGCTTAAATGACGGGCAGGGCGCAGATACGCAGTATTTT
CDR3aa: CASSLNDGQGADTQYF
d_gene: -
v_gene: TRBV7-9
j_gene: TRBJ2-3
abundance: -

CDR3nt: TGTGCCATCAGTCGGGACTTACCCGGGGAGCTGTTTTTT
CDR3aa: CAISRDLPGELFF
d_gene: -
v_gene: TRBV10-3
j_gene: TRBJ2-2
abundance: -

CDR3nt: TGTGCCAGCAGCGTAGGGGGCCAGAACACTGAAGCTTTCTTT
CDR3aa: CASSVGGQNTEAFF
d_gene: -
v_gene: TRBV9
j_gene: TRBJ1-1
abundance: -

CDR3nt: TGCGCCAGCAGTGAGTGGCCCAGGGCGCCAAAGGTAGGGCAGAACACTGAAGCTTTCTTT
CDR3aa: CASSEWPRAPKVGQNTEAFF
d_gene: -
v_gene: TRBV10-1
j_gene: TRBJ1-1
abundance: -

CDR3nt: TGTGCCAGCACCTCGGGGGACAGCAACACCGGGGAGCTGTTTTTT
CDR3aa: CASTSGDSNTGELFF
d_gene: -
v_gene: TRBV7-7
j_gene: TRBJ2-2
abundance: few

CDR3nt: TGTGCCAGCAGTTTGTTAGCGGACAATGAGCAGTTCTTC
CDR3aa: CASSLLADNEQFF
d_gene: -
v_gene: TRBV6-5
j_gene: TRBJ2-1
abundance: -

CDR3nt: TGTGCCAGCAGTGAACCGGAAGGACTAGCGGGAGGGCCTATCTCCTACGAGCAGTACTTC
CDR3aa: CASSEPEGLAGGPISYEQYF
d_gene: TRBD2
v_gene: TRBV2
j_gene: TRBJ2-7
abundance: few

CDR3nt: TGTGCCGGGACAGGGGGCGCCTATGAAAAACTGTTTTTT
CDR3aa: CAGTGGAYEKLFF
d_gene: TRBD1
v_gene: TRBV2
j_gene: TRBJ1-4
abundance: -

CDR3nt: TGCAGTGCAAGACGCGAGGATGACTACACCTTC
CDR3aa: CSARREDDYTF
d_gene: -
v_gene: TRBV20-1
j_gene: TRBJ1-2
abundance: -

CDR3nt: TGTGCCAGCAGTTACCAAAACAATGAGCAGTTCTTC
CDR3aa: CASSYQNNEQFF
d_gene: -
v_gene: TRBV6-6
j_gene: TRBJ2-1
abundance: -

CDR3nt: TGTGCCAGCAGCCCGGGGACAGACCCGGAAAAACTGCTTTTT
CDR3aa: CASSPGTDPEKLLF
d_gene: TRBD1
v_gene: TRBV5-4
j_gene: TRBJ1-4
abundance: -

CDR3nt: TGTGCCAGTAGCGCAGGATGGTCCACTGAAGCTTTCTTT
CDR3aa: CASSAGWSTEAFF
d_gene: -
v_gene: TRBV19
j_gene: TRBJ1-1
abundance: -

CDR3nt: TGCGCCAGCAGGACCGGGGGGCTGGATGGAAACACCATATATTTT
CDR3aa: CASRTGGLDGNTIYF
d_gene: -
v_gene: TRBV5-1
j_gene: TRBJ1-3
abundance: -

CDR3nt: TGCGCCAGCAGCTTCTGGGCTGGCTATGGCTACACCTTC
CDR3aa: CASSFWAGYGYTF
d_gene: -
v_gene: TRBV5-1
j_gene: TRBJ1-2
abundance: -

CDR3nt: TGTGCCAGCAGTGAACTAGCGGGAGTGATAGATACGCAGTATTTT
CDR3aa: CASSELAGVIDTQYF
d_gene: TRBD2
v_gene: TRBV2
j_gene: TRBJ2-3
abundance: -